What follows is one TCR beta chain and its context. The data belong to a study of blood T cell repertoires in COVID-19. In the study overall: The samples span acute and convalescent COVID-19 from the United States, Italy and Spain. Sample material is recorded as cDNA or gDNA derived from T cells, B-cell-depleted T cells, or PBMCs.

In the original analysis: Amplification with reference gene primers provided the estimates of nucleated cell counts. TCRdb's copy holds only in-frame clones and misses some; the assay was immunoSEQ multiplex PCR. The DNA was the basis for D and trimming; V, J and clone size are from that table. The sample yields 200,000 to 250,000 clones, about 85% seen once. There are 14 residues in the CDR3. Per the germline V gene, CDR1 is SSHAT and CDR2 is FNYEAQ (reference sequence). The junction had 1 base not matched to a gene; V was cut back by 3 bases and J by 1 base. V and J are TRBV7-7 and TRBJ2-5, with TRBD2 matching 8 bases. This receptor was taken from a man in his fifties or sixties who had recovered from COVID-19. Sequences were obtained from peripheral blood. The CDR3 here is CASSFAGGQETQYF. The CDR3 nucleotides read TGTGCCAGCAGCTTCGCGGGAGGCCAAGAGACCCAGTACTTC.